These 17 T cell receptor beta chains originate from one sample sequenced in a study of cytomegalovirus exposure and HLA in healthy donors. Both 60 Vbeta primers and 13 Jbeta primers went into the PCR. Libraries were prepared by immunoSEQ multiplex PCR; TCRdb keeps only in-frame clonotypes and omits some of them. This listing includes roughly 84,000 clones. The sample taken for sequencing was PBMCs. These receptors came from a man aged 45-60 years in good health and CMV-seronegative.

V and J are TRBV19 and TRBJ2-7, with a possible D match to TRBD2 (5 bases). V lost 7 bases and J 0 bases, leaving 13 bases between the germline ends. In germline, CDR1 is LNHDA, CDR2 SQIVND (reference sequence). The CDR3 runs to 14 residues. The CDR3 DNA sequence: TGTGCCAGTACGAGCGGACGGAACTCCTACGAGCAGTACTTC. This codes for CASTSGRNSYEQYF. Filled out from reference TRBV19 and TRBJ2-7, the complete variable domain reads DGGITQSPKYLFRKEGQNVTLSCEQNLNHDAMYWYRQDPGQGLRLIYYSQIVNDFQKGDIAEGYSVSREKKESFPLTVTSAQKNPTAFYLCASTSGRNSYEQYFGPGTRLTVT.

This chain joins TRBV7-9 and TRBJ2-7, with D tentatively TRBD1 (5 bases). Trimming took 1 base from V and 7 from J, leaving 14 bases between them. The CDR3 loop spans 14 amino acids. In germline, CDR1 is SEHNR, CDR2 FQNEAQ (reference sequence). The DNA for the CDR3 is TGTGCCAGCAGCTTAGATTACAGGTCTGAGGAGCAGTACTTC. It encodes CASSLDYRSEEQYF.

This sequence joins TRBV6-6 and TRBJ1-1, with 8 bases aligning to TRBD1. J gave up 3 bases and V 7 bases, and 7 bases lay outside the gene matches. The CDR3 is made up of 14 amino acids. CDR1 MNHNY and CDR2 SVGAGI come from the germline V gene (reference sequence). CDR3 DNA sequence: TGTGCCAGCAACTCACAGGGGGACTACACTGAAGCTTTCTTT. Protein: CASNSQGDYTEAFF.

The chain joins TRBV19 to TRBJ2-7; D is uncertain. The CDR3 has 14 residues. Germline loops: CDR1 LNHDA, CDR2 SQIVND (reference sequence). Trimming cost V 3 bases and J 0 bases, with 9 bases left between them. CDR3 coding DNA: TGTGCCAGTAGTATCTCCGGAGACTCCTACGAGCAGTACTTC. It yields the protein CASSISGDSYEQYF. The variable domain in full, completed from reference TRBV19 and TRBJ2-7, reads DGGITQSPKYLFRKEGQNVTLSCEQNLNHDAMYWYRQDPGQGLRLIYYSQIVNDFQKGDIAEGYSVSREKKESFPLTVTSAQKNPTAFYLCASSISGDSYEQYFGPGTRLTVT.

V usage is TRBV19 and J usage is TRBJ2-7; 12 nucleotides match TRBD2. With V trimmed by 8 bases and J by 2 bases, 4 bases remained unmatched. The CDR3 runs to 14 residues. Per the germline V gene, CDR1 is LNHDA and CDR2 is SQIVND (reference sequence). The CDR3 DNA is TGTGCCAGTCGACTAGCGGGGGACGCCTACGAGCAGTACTTC. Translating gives CASRLAGDAYEQYF.

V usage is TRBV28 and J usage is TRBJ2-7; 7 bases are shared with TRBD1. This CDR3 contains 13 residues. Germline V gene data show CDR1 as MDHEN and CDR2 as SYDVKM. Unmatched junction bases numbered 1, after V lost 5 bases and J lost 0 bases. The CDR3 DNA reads TGTGCCAGCAGTAGGGACAGCTCCTACGAGCAGTACTTC. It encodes CASSRDSSYEQYF.

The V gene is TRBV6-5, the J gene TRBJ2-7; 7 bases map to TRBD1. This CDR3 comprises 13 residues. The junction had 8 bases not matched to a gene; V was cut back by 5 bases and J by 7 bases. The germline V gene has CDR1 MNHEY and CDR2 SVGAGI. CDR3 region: CASSRQGSGEQYF. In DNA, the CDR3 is TGTGCCAGCAGTCGACAGGGTTCGGGAGAGCAGTACTTC.

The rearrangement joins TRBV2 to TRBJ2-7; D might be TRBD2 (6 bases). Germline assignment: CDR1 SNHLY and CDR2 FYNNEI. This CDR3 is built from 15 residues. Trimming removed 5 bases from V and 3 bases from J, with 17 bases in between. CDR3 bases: TGTGCCAGCAGTCCTTTCGGGGGAACAGGCTACGAGCAGTACTTC. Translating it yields CASSPFGGTGYEQYF.

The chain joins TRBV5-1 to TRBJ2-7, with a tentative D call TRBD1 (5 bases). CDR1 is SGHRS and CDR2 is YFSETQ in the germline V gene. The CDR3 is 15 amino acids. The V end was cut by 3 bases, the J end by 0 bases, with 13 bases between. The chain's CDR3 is CASSSDSRGSYEQYF. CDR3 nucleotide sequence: TGCGCCAGCAGCTCTGACAGCCGAGGCTCCTACGAGCAGTACTTC. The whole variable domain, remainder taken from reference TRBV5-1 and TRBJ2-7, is KAGVTQTPRYLIKTRGQQVTLSCSPISGHRSVSWYQQTPGQGLQFLFEYFSETQRNKGNFPGRFSGRQFSNSRSEMNVSTLELGDSALYLCASSSDSRGSYEQYFGPGTRLTVT.

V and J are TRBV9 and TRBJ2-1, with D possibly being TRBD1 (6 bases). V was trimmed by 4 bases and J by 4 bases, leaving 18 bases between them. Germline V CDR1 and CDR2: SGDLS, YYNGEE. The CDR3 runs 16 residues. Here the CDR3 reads CASSPSDSSVYNEQFF. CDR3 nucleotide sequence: TGTGCCAGCAGCCCGTCGGACAGTTCGGTTTACAATGAGCAGTTCTTC.

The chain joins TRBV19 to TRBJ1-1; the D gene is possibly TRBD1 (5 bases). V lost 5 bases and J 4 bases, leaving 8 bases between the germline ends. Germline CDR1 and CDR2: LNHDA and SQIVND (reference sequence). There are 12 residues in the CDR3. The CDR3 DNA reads TGTGCCAGTAGTCAGGGTCGCACTGAAGCTTTCTTT. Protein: CASSQGRTEAFF.

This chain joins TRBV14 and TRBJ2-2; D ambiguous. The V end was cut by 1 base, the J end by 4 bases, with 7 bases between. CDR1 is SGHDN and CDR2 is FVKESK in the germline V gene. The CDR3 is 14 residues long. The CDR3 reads CASSQVLTTGELFF. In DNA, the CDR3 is TGTGCCAGCAGCCAAGTACTTACCACCGGGGAGCTGTTTTTT.

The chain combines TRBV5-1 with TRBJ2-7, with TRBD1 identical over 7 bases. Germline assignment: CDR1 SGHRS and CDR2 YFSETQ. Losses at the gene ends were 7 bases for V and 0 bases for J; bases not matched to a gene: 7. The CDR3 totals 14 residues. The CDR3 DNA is TGCGCCAGCCGAAGAACAGGGGACTCCTACGAGCAGTACTTC. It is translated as CASRRTGDSYEQYF.

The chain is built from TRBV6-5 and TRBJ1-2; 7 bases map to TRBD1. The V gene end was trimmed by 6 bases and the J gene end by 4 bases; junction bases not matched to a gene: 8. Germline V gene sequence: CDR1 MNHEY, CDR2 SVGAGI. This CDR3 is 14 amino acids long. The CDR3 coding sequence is TGTGCCAGCAGCCCCCGGGGGACAGCCTATGGCTACACCTTC. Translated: CASSPRGTAYGYTF.

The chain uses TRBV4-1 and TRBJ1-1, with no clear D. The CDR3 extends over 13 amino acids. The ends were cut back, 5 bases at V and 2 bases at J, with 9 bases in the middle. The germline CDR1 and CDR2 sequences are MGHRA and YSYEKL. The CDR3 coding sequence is TGCGCCAGCAGCACCGGGAGTAACACTGAAGCTTTCTTT. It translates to CASSTGSNTEAFF.

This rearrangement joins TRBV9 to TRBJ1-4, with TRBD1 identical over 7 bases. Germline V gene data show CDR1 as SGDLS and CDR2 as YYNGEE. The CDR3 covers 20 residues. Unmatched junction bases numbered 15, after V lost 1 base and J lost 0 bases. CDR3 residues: CASSVPRGMGTAATNEKLFF. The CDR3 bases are TGTGCCAGCAGCGTACCCCGCGGGATGGGGACAGCTGCAACTAATGAAAAACTGTTTTTT.

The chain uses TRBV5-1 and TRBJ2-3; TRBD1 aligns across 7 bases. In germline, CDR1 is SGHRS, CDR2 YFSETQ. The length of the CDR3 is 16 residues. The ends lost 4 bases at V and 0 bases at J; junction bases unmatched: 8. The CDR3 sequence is CASSPGTDTSTDTQYF. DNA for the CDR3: TGCGCCAGCAGCCCCGGGACAGATACTAGCACAGATACGCAGTATTTT.